This T cell receptor beta chain was identified in a study of blood T cells in healthy people across ages. CDR3 length: 12 amino acids. Germline-derived CDR1 and CDR2 are MNHEY and SMNVEV (reference sequence). General observations from the study: The study could not conclusively compare naive and antigen-experienced cells, given its unsorted PBMCs.

This clonotype appeared a few times. The antigen is unknown. A J-beta primer mix and a sample-barcoded 5' primer were used in a second PCR of about 7 to 12 cycles. Each cDNA was tagged by a template-switch adaptor containing 12 random nucleotides. TCRdb re-derived calls from the 5' RACE reads in MiXCR, one entry per CDR3 protein. The sample lists hundreds of thousands of distinct CDR3 sequences, 45% to 70% seen once, with roughly 26% in the top ten. The chain couples TRBV27 to TRBJ2-5, with D unclear. The J call may be wrong; the DNA end is better matched by TRBJ2-7. This receptor was obtained from a man aged 35 to 55 in good health. The specimen sequenced was blood. CDR3 sequence: CASSFLGFEQYF. The DNA of the CDR3 is TGTGCCAGCAGTTTTCTGGGATTCGAGCAGTACTTC.